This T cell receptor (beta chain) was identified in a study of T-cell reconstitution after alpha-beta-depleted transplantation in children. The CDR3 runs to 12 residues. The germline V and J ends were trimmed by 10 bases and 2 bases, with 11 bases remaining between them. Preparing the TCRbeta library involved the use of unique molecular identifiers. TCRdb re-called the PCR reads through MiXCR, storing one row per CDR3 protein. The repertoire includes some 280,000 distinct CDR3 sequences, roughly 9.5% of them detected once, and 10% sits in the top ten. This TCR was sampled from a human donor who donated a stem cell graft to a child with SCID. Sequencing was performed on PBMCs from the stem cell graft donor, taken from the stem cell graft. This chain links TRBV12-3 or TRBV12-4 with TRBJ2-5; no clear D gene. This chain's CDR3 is CANRTEQETQYF. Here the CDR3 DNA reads TGTGCCAACCGGACGGAACAAGAGACCCAGTACTTC.